What follows is one T cell receptor beta chain and its context. What it binds is not known. Assay version v3.0 of immunoSEQ was used, and it was run at survey level. Sequencing was designed to cover about 35,000-50,000 T-cell genomes in each sample. Sequenced by immunoSEQ multiplex PCR; TCRdb stores in-frame clones only, minus some. The sample lists just over 35,000 clones, over 70% occurring once. This entry comes from a study of long-term antiretroviral therapy in people with HIV. Two or more post-ART PBMC samples, plus at least one pre-ART sample, were available for each donor. General study findings and limits: Before ART, certain clones expanded, and these dominated the repertoire at all time points. After ART, diversity increased yet remained lower than transplant donor controls.

The CDR3 spans 14 residues. Germline-derived CDR1 and CDR2 are MRHNA and SNTAGT. Trimming removed 2 bases from V and 6 bases from J; junction bases left unmatched: 0. This clonotype originated in a young man with HIV. The chain has TRBV6-4 and TRBJ2-1; 11 bases are a match to TRBD1. This sample comprised unsorted PBMCs, obtained 0.6 years after starting antiretroviral therapy. The CDR3 DNA reads TGTGCCAGCAGTGACGGGACAGGGGGCAATGAGCAGTTCTTC. This gives the protein CASSDGTGGNEQFF.